Below, 16 T cell receptor beta chains from the same sample are listed, as sequenced in a study of blood T cell repertoires in COVID-19. Profiled with immunoSEQ multiplex PCR; TCRdb holds only in-frame clones, not every one. The sample consists of under 45,000 clones, 80% to 90% of them appearing once. The sample taken for sequencing was peripheral blood. The origin of the receptors is a human donor in a cohort sampled during active COVID-19.

This clone turned up a few times. DNA of the CDR3: TGTGCCAGCAGTCACCGGGGACTAGCGGGAGCGAATAATGAGCAGTTCTTC. Its translation: CASSHRGLAGANNEQFF. The chain employs TRBV6-6 and TRBJ2-1; 14 bases fit TRBD2. In germline, CDR1 is MNHNY, CDR2 SVGAGI (reference sequence). With 5 bases clipped from V and 7 bases from J, the junction kept 10 bases outside the gene matches. The CDR3 runs to 17 residues.

The chain links TRBV7-9 to TRBJ2-1; 14 nucleotides match TRBD2. The germline V gene has CDR1 SEHNR and CDR2 FQNEAQ (reference sequence). V lost 4 bases and J lost 1; bases outside the gene matches: 9. This CDR3 is built from 19 residues. CDR3 amino acids: CASSSILGLAGVSYNEQFF. The DNA for the CDR3 is TGTGCCAGCAGCTCCATCCTGGGACTAGCGGGAGTTTCCTACAATGAGCAGTTCTTC.

CDR3 in amino acids: CASKQAGGTEAFF. For the CDR3, the DNA is TGCGCCAGCAAACAGGCCGGGGGCACTGAAGCTTTCTTT. V gene TRBV10-2 combines with J gene TRBJ1-1; a weak D match, TRBD1 (5 bases). Germline loops: CDR1 WSHSY, CDR2 SAAADI. V was cut by 7 bases and J by 4 bases, with 13 bases left in between. The CDR3 has 13 residues.

The chain recombines TRBV7-2 with TRBJ1-2; D perhaps matches TRBD1 (5 bases). Germline assignment: CDR1 SGHTA and CDR2 FQGNSA. CDR3 length equals 16 residues. Trimming pared 1 base from V and 0 bases from J, leaving 12 bases between. The CDR3 region has the DNA TGTGCCAGCAGCTTAGATGGGGCAGGGACTAACTATGGCTACACCTTC. Protein: CASSLDGAGTNYGYTF. Combining the CDR3 with reference TRBV7-2 and TRBJ1-2 gives the whole variable domain GAGVSQSPSNKVTEKGKDVELRCDPISGHTALYWYRQSLGQGLEFLIYFQGNSAPDKSGLPSDRFSAERTGGSVSTLTIQRTQQEDSAVYLCASSLDGAGTNYGYTFGSGTRLTVV.

This chain links TRBV12-5 with TRBJ1-2; 9 bases are a match to TRBD1. Germline V CDR1 and CDR2: LGHNT, FRNRAP. J lost 4 bases, V lost 2 bases, and 8 bases had no gene match. The CDR3 is made up of 16 amino acids. The CDR3 region has the DNA TGTGCTAGTGGTTTGAACAGGGGGCCAAACTTCTATGGCTACACCTTC. Amino acids: CASGLNRGPNFYGYTF.

This chain links TRBV6-5 with TRBJ1-1; the match to TRBD1 covers 8 bases. This CDR3 spans 13 amino acids. Losses at the gene ends were 2 bases for V and 11 bases for J; bases not matched to a gene: 7. Per the germline V gene, CDR1 is MNHEY and CDR2 is SVGAGI. CDR3 sequence: CASSYDRDRYAFF. DNA for the CDR3: TGTGCCAGCAGTTACGACCGGGACAGGTATGCTTTCTTT.

The chain joins TRBV5-5 to TRBJ2-1, with 7 positions matching TRBD2. Germline V gene sequence: CDR1 SGHKS, CDR2 YYEKEE (reference sequence). V was pared by 0 bases and J by 0 bases, with 0 bases of the junction left unmatched. This CDR3 comprises 15 residues. CDR3 region: CASSLGGSSYNEQFF. The CDR3 coding sequence is TGTGCCAGCAGCTTGGGCGGGAGCTCCTACAATGAGCAGTTCTTC.

The CDR3 protein is CASSPGDIRQQYF. CDR3 coding DNA: TGCGCCAGCAGCCCCGGGGACATTCGGCAGCAGTACTTC. The chain employs TRBV5-1 and TRBJ2-7, with a tentative D call TRBD1 (6 bases). In germline, CDR1 is SGHRS, CDR2 YFSETQ. This CDR3 region has 13 residues. The V end was cut by 4 bases, the J end by 8 bases, with 16 bases between.

This chain uses TRBV28 with TRBJ1-6; 8 bases fit TRBD1. The V gene's germline CDR1 is MDHEN and CDR2 SYDVKM. This CDR3 is built from 14 residues. Trimming removed 8 bases from V and 8 bases from J; junction bases left unmatched: 8. CDR3 DNA: TGTGCCAGCGGGACAGGTAGCGGTCATTCACCCCTCCACTTT. Protein product: CASGTGSGHSPLHF. The entire variable domain, with the rest obtained from reference TRBV28 and TRBJ1-6, is as follows: DVKVTQSSRYLVKRTGEKVFLECVQDMDHENMFWYRQDPGLGLRLIYFSYDVKMKEKGDIPEGYSVSREKKERFSLILESASTNQTSMYLCASGTGSGHSPLHFGNGTRLTVT.

The rearrangement joins TRBV5-1 to TRBJ1-2; TRBD1 agrees at 8 bases. Germline CDR1 SGHRS, CDR2 YFSETQ. The V segment lost 0 bases and the J segment 14 bases; nucleotides outside the gene matches: 9. The CDR3 runs 13 residues. The CDR3 loop is CASSLATGDLGTF. DNA for the CDR3: TGCGCCAGCAGCTTGGCGACAGGGGATTTAGGGACCTTC.

This clone occurred once. The chain links TRBV1 to TRBJ2-1; the table's D call of TRBD1 was not tested on the DNA. TRBV1 is an annotated pseudogene. CDR3 length: 17 residues. CDR3 nucleotide sequence: TGCACCAGCAGCCAAGATTCCCCCAGGACAGCCTACAATGAGCAGTTCTTC. This encodes CTSSQDSPRTAYNEQFF.

This sequence joins TRBV7-9 and TRBJ1-1; D is unresolved. Germline V lookup: CDR1 SEHNR, CDR2 FQNEAQ (reference sequence). CDR3 size: 15 residues. V was trimmed by 1 base and J by 0 bases, leaving 9 bases between them. This chain's CDR3 is CASSLGSTLNTEAFF. The DNA for the CDR3 is TGTGCCAGCAGCTTAGGGAGCACCTTGAACACTGAAGCTTTCTTT. The full variable domain, completed using reference TRBV7-9 and TRBJ1-1, is DTGVSQNPRHKITKRGQNVTFRCDPISEHNRLYWYRQTLGQGPEFLTYFQNEAQLEKSRLLSDRFSAERPKGSFSTLEIQRTEQGDSAMYLCASSLGSTLNTEAFFGQGTRLTVV.

The gene calls are TRBV6-2 or TRBV6-3 and TRBJ2-5; D may be TRBD2 (5 bases). The CDR3 is made up of 13 amino acids. Trimming stripped 4 bases from V and 3 bases from J, with 9 bases between. Germline assignment: CDR1 MNHEY and CDR2 SVGEGT. This CDR3 is CASSSTREETQYF. The CDR3 coding sequence is TGTGCCAGCAGTTCAACTAGAGAAGAGACCCAGTACTTC.

The count of this clone is one. The V gene is TRBV19, the J gene TRBJ2-7; the match to TRBD1 covers 9 bases. V shed 4 bases and J 3 bases; nucleotides not matched to a gene: 4. CDR3 size: 14 residues. CDR1 is LNHDA and CDR2 is SQIVND in the germline V gene (reference sequence). CDR3: CASSTPGQGYEQYF. In DNA, the CDR3 is TGTGCCAGTAGTACCCCGGGACAGGGCTACGAGCAGTACTTC.

CDR3 loop: CASSIDGTGDYGYTF. CDR3 DNA sequence: TGTGCCAGTAGTATCGACGGTACAGGCGACTATGGCTACACCTTC. The chain has TRBV19 and TRBJ1-2; D is perhaps TRBD1 (5 bases). The CDR3 spans 15 residues. Germline V gene lookup returns CDR1 LNHDA and CDR2 SQIVND (reference sequence). Trimming removed 3 bases from V and 3 bases from J, with 14 bases in between. Combining the CDR3 with reference TRBV19 and TRBJ1-2 gives the whole variable domain DGGITQSPKYLFRKEGQNVTLSCEQNLNHDAMYWYRQDPGQGLRLIYYSQIVNDFQKGDIAEGYSVSREKKESFPLTVTSAQKNPTAFYLCASSIDGTGDYGYTFGSGTRLTVV.

This clone was observed a handful of times. The chain links TRBV9 to TRBJ2-5; D perhaps matches TRBD2 (5 bases). The CDR3 covers 14 residues. Germline V gene lookup returns CDR1 SGDLS and CDR2 YYNGEE. V dropped 0 bases and J dropped 5 bases, with 11 bases sitting between them. The CDR3: CASSVGTGRETQYF. Here the CDR3 DNA reads TGTGCCAGCAGCGTAGGAACGGGAAGGGAGACCCAGTACTTC.